Sequencing of this T cell receptor (beta chain) was carried out in a study of cytomegalovirus exposure and HLA in healthy donors. PCR was performed using 60 Vbeta and 13 Jbeta primers. Authors' data handling: Among the unique TCR beta chains that a later analysis counted, about 84 million in all, 10 million to 13 million were shared. Sequencing used immunoSEQ multiplex PCR; TCRdb keeps in-frame clones, though not all of them. V, J and clone size reflect that table, while D and trimming were determined from the DNA. This sample contains 80,000 to 100,000 clones. On this clone: Its antigen is unidentified.

Overall study results and limits: Many donors shared some public TCRs, even though most TCR sequences were rare. The study listed approximately 160 cytomegalovirus-associated TCR beta chains. Under in vitro conditions, a few CMV-associated chains were confirmed as specific for CMV antigens.

The CDR3 runs 15 residues. V lost 3 bases, J lost 10 bases, and 14 bases stayed unmatched. CDR1 and CDR2 (germline): ENHRY, SYGVKD. The gene calls are TRBV10-3 and TRBJ1-1; 7 nucleotides agree with TRBD1. This receptor was identified in a man aged 50-60 years in good health and CMV-seronegative. Sequencing used PBMCs. The CDR3 here is CAISDPSRLTGRAFF. CDR3 bases: TGTGCCATCAGTGACCCCTCGAGATTGACAGGGAGAGCTTTCTTT.